This T cell receptor (beta chain) was captured in a study of tumor-infiltrating lymphocytes in primary liver carcinoma. As for the study in general: Maximum tumor diameters ranged from roughly 4 to 11 cm, stage T1-T3 N0M0.

V lost 1 base and J 6 bases, leaving 10 bases between the germline ends. The CDR3 is 13 amino acids. From germline, CDR1 is LGHNT and CDR2 FRNRAP. This clonotype showed up many times. Its specificity is not known. From approximately 500 ng total RNA, TCR beta cDNA was generated with a primer in the constant region. Three rounds of nested multiplex PCR with slightly modified ARM-PCR produced TCR beta libraries. The two initial PCR rounds, roughly 9 cycles each, used TRBV1-TRBV30 forward and C-beta reverse primers. Each CDR3 protein gets one entry after TCRdb re-called the multiplex PCR reads with MiXCR. This table has 95,000 to 150,000 distinct CDR3 sequences, about two thirds appearing once. The study's findings and limits: For tumor-adjacent and tumor-blood pairs, overlap was less than that seen for tumor region pairs. Blood had a significantly lower top-250-clone fraction than tumors did (p = 0.039).

The source material, 20-30 mg of unsorted bulk tissue, was used to co-extract RNA and DNA. Surgical resection treated primary liver carcinoma in the patients. The origin of this receptor is a woman aged 55-70 years with primary liver carcinoma and hepatitis B virus infection. The V gene is TRBV12-5, the J gene TRBJ2-7; perhaps TRBD2 as D (6 bases). The sample was tumor-adjacent normal liver tissue. The CDR3 coding sequence is TGTGCTAGTGGTTTGGGACTAGTGGGCGAGCAGTACTTC. It is translated as CASGLGLVGEQYF.